The 15 T cell receptor beta chains below all came from one sample that was sequenced in a study of radiotherapy plus CTLA-4 blockade in lung cancer. The repertoire was sequenced with immunoSEQ multiplex PCR; TCRdb's copy has only in-frame clones and lacks some. Counted here are about 120,000 clones, approximately 84% occurring once; the ten biggest clones make up about 5%. Sequences were derived from peripheral blood, sampled from a patient treated with radiotherapy plus ipilimumab. The receptors stem from a human donor with non-small cell lung cancer who had a partial response to radiotherapy plus ipilimumab.

The rearrangement uses TRBV5-6 and TRBJ2-5; TRBD1 is a possible D gene (5 bases). The CDR3 runs 16 residues. CDR1 and CDR2 from the germline V gene are SGHDT and YYEEEE. Trimming took off 4 bases at V and 4 bases at J, with 20 bases between the two ends. CDR3 in DNA: TGTGCCAGCAGCCCGGATGGGGCAACGAGAGGAGAGACCCAGTACTTC. Protein: CASSPDGATRGETQYF.

This chain joins TRBV7-6 and TRBJ2-2; D is uncertain. The germline gives CDR1 SGHVS, CDR2 FNYEAQ. The V end lost 5 bases, the J end lost 2 bases, and 15 bases lay between the germline ends. This CDR3 is built from 16 residues. CDR3 nucleotides: TGTGCCAGCAGCCCACTTTTGGCGGTCAACACCGGGGAGCTGTTTTTT. Translating it yields CASSPLLAVNTGELFF.

J is TRBJ1-4 and V is TRBV27; D unclear. Germline assignment: CDR1 MNHEY and CDR2 SMNVEV (reference sequence). There are 14 residues in the CDR3. With 3 bases removed from V and 8 bases from J, the gap between germline ends came to 13 bases. CDR3 amino acids: CASSFASGPEKLFF. CDR3 bases: TGTGCCAGCAGTTTCGCCAGCGGACCAGAAAAACTGTTTTTT.

This clone was observed once. The chain is built from TRBV29-1 and TRBJ2-1; D is perhaps TRBD1 (5 bases). Trimming shortened V by 5 bases and J by 5 bases, and 19 bases separated the two germline ends. Germline lookup yields CDR1 SQVTM and CDR2 ANQGSEA. The length of the CDR3 is 15 residues. CDR3 bases: TGCAGCGTTCTTCAGGGTTTGGGTCTGGACAATGAGCAGTTCTTC. Translated: CSVLQGLGLDNEQFF.

The chain joins TRBV5-4 to TRBJ1-2; no clear D. From germline, CDR1 is SGHNT and CDR2 YYREEE (reference sequence). CDR3 length: 15 residues. V was pared by 0 bases and J by 7 bases, with 16 bases between. Here the CDR3 DNA reads TGTGCCAGCAGCTTGGACCACCACGAAAGAGGTGGCTACACCTTC. This codes for CASSLDHHERGGYTF.

The rearrangement uses TRBV28 and TRBJ2-1; TRBD2 matches at 12 bases. Germline V gene sequence: CDR1 MDHEN, CDR2 SYDVKM. The CDR3 runs to 20 residues. With 6 bases clipped from V and 2 bases from J, the junction kept 17 bases outside the gene matches. The CDR3: CASSTIWLASGRGTYNEQFF. The CDR3 bases are TGTGCCAGCAGCACCATCTGGTTGGCTAGCGGGAGGGGAACCTACAATGAGCAGTTCTTC.

The chain couples TRBV5-4 to TRBJ2-2; D is perhaps TRBD2 (6 bases). There are 12 residues in the CDR3. Trimming left V 7 bases short and J 5 bases short, with 9 bases between. Germline-derived CDR1 and CDR2 are SGHNT and YYREEE (reference sequence). The CDR3 DNA follows: TGTGCCAGCGGTAGCGGTACCGGGGAGCTGTTTTTT. This codes for CASGSGTGELFF.

The genes are TRBV7-8 and TRBJ1-3, with D uncertain. Per the germline V gene, CDR1 is SGHVS and CDR2 is FQNEAQ. V was cut by 0 bases and J by 3 bases, with 6 bases left in between. CDR3 size: 14 residues. The CDR3 here is CASSLAAGGNTIYF. The CDR3 coding sequence is TGTGCCAGCAGCTTAGCGGCGGGTGGAAACACCATATATTTT.

The chain joins TRBV30 to TRBJ1-1; a possible D gene is TRBD1 (6 bases). The CDR3 covers 15 residues. Trimming removed 0 bases from V and 0 bases from J, with 11 bases in between. Germline V gene sequence: CDR1 GTSNPN, CDR2 SVGIG (reference sequence). In DNA form, the CDR3 reads TGTGCCTGGAGTGTACGCAGGACAGTGAACACTGAAGCTTTCTTT. This translates into CAWSVRRTVNTEAFF.

The chain joins TRBV20-1 to TRBJ1-1; D call uncertain. From germline, CDR1 is DFQATT and CDR2 SNEGSKA (reference sequence). V lost 0 bases, J lost 10 bases, and 9 bases lay in between. The CDR3 covers 11 residues. CDR3 nucleotide sequence: TGCAGTGCTAGAGATGAAAGGAGAGCTTTCTTT. Amino acids: CSARDERRAFF.

As to this clone: The same CDR3 also results from other DNA sequences found in this sample. The CDR3 region has the DNA TGTGCCAGTAGTATAGTTGAAGGAGGGGAGCAGTACGTC. This translates into CASSIVEGGEQYV. The rearrangement uses TRBV19 and TRBJ2-7, with D perhaps matching TRBD2 (6 bases). The CDR3 has 13 amino acids. The ends were cut back, 1 base at V and 7 bases at J, with 11 bases in the middle. The germline V gene encodes CDR1 LNHDA and CDR2 SQIVND (reference sequence).

The V and J genes are TRBV7-2 and TRBJ2-4, with a weak D call TRBD2 (6 bases). The CDR3 totals 15 residues. Germline V gene data show CDR1 as SGHTA and CDR2 as FQGNSA. V was cut by 2 bases and J by 5 bases, with 13 bases left in between. CDR3: CASSLKHQRENIQYF. The CDR3 region has the DNA TGTGCCAGCAGCTTAAAACACCAGCGGGAAAACATTCAGTACTTC.

This clone showed up just once. The chain has TRBV19 and TRBJ2-3; D perhaps matches TRBD2 (5 bases). Germline V lookup: CDR1 LNHDA, CDR2 SQIVND (reference sequence). CDR3 length: 14 residues. Trimming pared 3 bases from V and 1 base from J, leaving 8 bases between. CDR3 nucleotides: TGTGCCAGTAGTATCAGGACTGGCACAGATACGCAGTATTTT. This codes for CASSIRTGTDTQYF.

In this sample, this clone turned up a few times. The rearrangement uses TRBV30 and TRBJ1-6, with a possible D match to TRBD1 (6 bases). Trimming removed 2 bases at V and 14 bases at J, with 19 bases between. CDR3 size: 14 residues. Germline V lookup: CDR1 GTSNPN, CDR2 SVGIG (reference sequence). CDR3 sequence (DNA): TGTGCCTGGAGTAGGGGGGGCGCGGGGTCAGCCCTCCACTTT. Its translation is CAWSRGGAGSALHF. Full variable domain (outside the CDR3, taken from reference TRBV30 and TRBJ1-6): SQTIHQWPATLVQPVGSPLSLECTVEGTSNPNLYWYRQAAGRGLQLLFYSVGIGQISSEVPQNLSASRPQDRQFILSSKKLLLSDSGFYLCAWSRGGAGSALHFGNGTRLTVT.

The chain has TRBV10-3 and TRBJ2-7, with D possibly TRBD2 on 6 matching bases. Germline-derived CDR1 and CDR2 are ENHRY and SYGVKD. This CDR3 contains 12 residues. V was pared by 6 bases and J by 7 bases, with 13 bases between. The CDR3 DNA reads as TGTGCCATCAGGGGACTGGATTTGGAGCAGTACTTC. As protein: CAIRGLDLEQYF.